This T cell receptor beta chain derives from a study of identical twins. Template switching added a universal primer site; cDNA carried unique molecular identifiers. In TCRdb, the 5' RACE reads were re-called with MiXCR into one record per CDR3 protein. Among some 730,000 distinct CDR3 sequences listed, roughly 18% were seen once. Of note for this clonotype: The target antigen is unknown.

Broader study findings: Low generation probability was overrepresented in out-of-frame alpha sequences shared by twins.

CDR3 length: 12 amino acids. V was clipped by 3 bases and J by 8 bases, with 10 bases between them. The same sample was also used in a study of T cells expressing NK-cell markers. That work adds: Serological testing identified most of the eight sequenced donors as HCMV-seropositive and one as seronegative.

The rearrangement links TRBV12-3 or TRBV12-4 to TRBJ1-2; D is ambiguous. Sequenced input: PBMCs. The source of this sequence is a woman under 30 in good health. The CDR3 nucleotides read TGTGCCAGCAGTTTGGGCACCCGGGGCTACACCTTC. Encoded protein: CASSLGTRGYTF.